This T cell receptor beta chain was sequenced for a study of chemoradiotherapy in HPV16-positive cancers. Repertoires were sampled repeatedly during chemoradiotherapy. The protocol was immunoSEQ multiplex PCR, while the TCRdb copy is restricted to in-frame clones and leaves out a portion. The sample comprises 12,000 to 15,000 clones, roughly 91% of which are singletons, and less than 3.5% rests with the top ten. Germline CDR1 reads LNHDA; CDR2 reads SQIVND (reference sequence). This CDR3 is built from 13 residues. The V gene lost 8 bases and the J gene lost 4 bases, with 13 bases spanning the gap. The rearrangement links TRBV19 to TRBJ2-3; D perhaps matches TRBD1 (7 bases). The source of this sequence is a human donor with HPV-associated anogenital cancer. Sequenced material: blood, taken from a patient who underwent chemoradiotherapy. The CDR3, as DNA: TGTGCCAGTTCAACCAGGGGGGCAGATACGCAGTATTTT. Its protein product is CASSTRGADTQYF.